This TCR beta chain was captured by sequencing in a study of CD8 T cells in ankylosing spondylitis. Study-wide results and limits: Disease-linked clones had a CD8+ phenotype and relatively low frequency in peripheral blood. A motif in TCR beta, a set of eight highly homologous variants, appeared characteristic of ankylosing spondylitis blood.

This clonotype was counted many times. Its specificity is not known. Losses at the gene ends were 5 bases for V and 9 bases for J; bases not matched to a gene: 11. This CDR3 contains 15 residues. Germline V lookup: CDR1 ENHRY, CDR2 SYGVKD. A single record per CDR3 protein comes from TCRdb applying MiXCR to the 5' RACE reads. Among some 30,000 distinct CDR3 sequences listed, more than 5.5% were seen once. The TCR comes from a male donor with ankylosing spondylitis or in good health (not recorded which). V usage is TRBV10-3 and J usage is TRBJ2-1, with 9 bases lining up with TRBD2. Sequenced sample: blood, either unsorted or a sorted T cell fraction (not recorded which). The CDR3 nucleotides read TGTGCCATCAGTAAAGGCCTACTAGCGGGCCTTGAGCAGTTCTTC. Translation: CAISKGLLAGLEQFF.